The rows below give T cell receptor beta chains drawn from one sample of a study of metastatic and nonmetastatic thyroid tumors. TCRdb used MiXCR to call clones anew from the PCR reads. The data contain 20,000 to 25,000 clones, about a fifth of them singletons. Sequencing used blood. The receptors come from a female donor with papillary thyroid cancer or a benign thyroid nodule (not recorded which). Some clones in this sample may be carry-over from other donors' samples. The CDR3 runs from the conserved cysteine through the conserved F or W. D genes are given only for firm matches. Clone size appears in some rows only: once, few, many, or a class for an expanded clone.

d_call	clone_size	v_call	cdr3_length	j_call	cdr3_nt	cdr3_aa
TRBD1	-	TRBV3-1	16	TRBJ1-4	TGTGCCAGCAGCAAGGGACAGGGCAACTATAATGAAAAACTGTTTTTT	CASSKGQGNYNEKLFF
-	-	TRBV7-2	14	TRBJ1-3	TGTGCCAGCAGAACAGGGATAACTGGAAACACCATATATTTT	CASRTGITGNTIYF
-	medium-sized	TRBV12-3/TRBV12-4	12	TRBJ1-3	TGTGCCAGCAGTTTACAGGGAAACACCATATATTTT	CASSLQGNTIYF
-	few	TRBV28	16	TRBJ1-3	TGTGCCAGCAGTTTCCTACAGGGACTCTCTGGAAACACCATATATTTT	CASSFLQGLSGNTIYF
-	many	TRBV19	14	TRBJ1-1	TGTGCCAGTAGTATCGGGGTGGGACGGACGAAGGCTTTCTTT	CASSIGVGRTKAFF
-	-	TRBV7-6	15	TRBJ2-7	TGTGCCAGCAGTCTGGACCGCTACACCTCCTACGAGCAGTACTTC	CASSLDRYTSYEQYF
TRBD2	-	TRBV20-1	18	TRBJ2-7	TGCAGTGCCCCCGGGGGAGGTCAGACTAGCGGGATGTCCTACGATCAGTACTTC	CSAPGGGQTSGMSYDQYF
-	many	TRBV30	14	TRBJ1-1	TGTGCCTGGAATGAGGTGAGGAGGAACACTGAAGCTTTCTTT	CAWNEVRRNTEAFF
-	many	TRBV11-2	16	TRBJ1-1	TGTGCCAGCAGCTTCAACTCCGGGACCGTCAAGGCTGAAGCTTTCTTT	CASSFNSGTVKAEAFF
-	many	TRBV7-2	15	TRBJ2-7	TGTGCCAGCAGCTTAGATGGGCCGGGGGCCTACGAGCAGTACTTC	CASSLDGPGAYEQYF
-	many	TRBV18	14	TRBJ2-3	TGTGCCAGCTCGCCCGACGCTACCCAAGATACGCAGTATTTT	CASSPDATQDTQYF
TRBD1	many	TRBV12-3/TRBV12-4	15	TRBJ1-1	TGTGCCAGCAGGTCAATACAGGGGGCGGTCACTGAAGCTTTCTTT	CASRSIQGAVTEAFF
TRBD2	medium-sized	TRBV30	14	TRBJ2-3	TGTGCCTGGAGAAAAGGACTAGCGGGAGATGCGCAGTATTTT	CAWRKGLAGDAQYF
TRBD2	-	TRBV9	18	TRBJ2-5	TGTGCCAGCAGCGCCGTAGCGGGAGGGCCCCCGGGGGTAGAGACCCAGTACTTC	CASSAVAGGPPGVETQYF
-	many	TRBV19	15	TRBJ2-3	TGTGCCAGTAGTATCGGGATCCTATCCACAGATACGCAGTATTTT	CASSIGILSTDTQYF
TRBD1	medium-sized	TRBV6-1	16	TRBJ1-2	TGTGCCAGCAGAGGACAACAGGGGGCGGATGAGTATGGCTACACCTTC	CASRGQQGADEYGYTF
-	few	TRBV6-1	13	TRBJ1-5	TGTGCCGGCGGGGGTCACGACAATCAGCCCAAGCATTTT	CAGGGHDNQPKHF
TRBD1	few	TRBV12-3/TRBV12-4	14	TRBJ1-4	TGTGCCAGCAGTGAAGGGGGCGGGAATGAAAAACTGTTTTTT	CASSEGGGNEKLFF
-	many	TRBV4-3	17	TRBJ2-4	TGCGCCAGCAGCCAAGAAGGGCCAGGGATGGCCAAAAACATTCAGTACTTC	CASSQEGPGMAKNIQYF
-	few	TRBV6-1	14	TRBJ2-2	TGTGCCAGCAGTGGTAGGACGAACACCGGGGAGCTGTTTTTT	CASSGRTNTGELFF
TRBD2	many	TRBV12-3/TRBV12-4	14	TRBJ2-5	TGTGCCAGCAGGGCTGCGGGGGGCTTAGAGACCCAGTACTTC	CASRAAGGLETQYF
TRBD1	medium-sized	TRBV6-2/TRBV6-3	15	TRBJ2-7	TGTGCCAGCAGAGCACCGGGACAGGAGACCTACGAGCAGTACTTC	CASRAPGQETYEQYF
-	many	TRBV28	16	TRBJ2-4	TGTGCCAGCAGTTTTTCCTCGCCCGACGCCAAAAACATTCAGTACTTC	CASSFSSPDAKNIQYF
-	many	TRBV14	13	TRBJ2-3	TGTGCCAGCAGCCAAAATCAGGGAGATACGCAGTATTTT	CASSQNQGDTQYF
-	many	TRBV28	14	TRBJ2-1	TGTGCCAGCAGTTTAGGTTGGGGGGCAAGTGAGCAGTCCTTC	CASSLGWGASEQSF
-	many	TRBV11-2	16	TRBJ2-1	TGTGCCAGCAGCTTATTTTCTACTAGGGCGAACAATGAGCAGTTCTTC	CASSLFSTRANNEQFF
-	medium-sized	TRBV6-1	14	TRBJ2-7	TGTGCCAGCAGTGAATTGGTGGGGCTGGGAGAGCAGTACTTC	CASSELVGLGEQYF
TRBD1	many	TRBV5-1	17	TRBJ2-7	TGCGCCAGCAGCCGAATACCCGGGACAGGGGGCGTCCACGAGCAGTACTTC	CASSRIPGTGGVHEQYF
-	many	TRBV20-1	17	TRBJ2-1	TGCAGTGCTAAGAACTATCTACGGCAAGCGTCCTACAATGAGCAGTTCTTC	CSAKNYLRQASYNEQFF
TRBD2	-	TRBV6-1	15	TRBJ2-7	TGTGCCAGCAGCTCAGAGACTAGCGCGATCCACGAGCAGTACTTC	CASSSETSAIHEQYF
-	many	TRBV5-7	18	TRBJ2-6	TGTGCCAGCACCCTTGGAAGAAGGCATTACTCTGGGGCCAACGTCCTGACTTTC	CASTLGRRHYSGANVLTF
-	few	TRBV10-3	15	TRBJ1-6	TGTGCCATCAGTGAAATTCCAGGGAGTGATTCACCCCTCCACTTT	CAISEIPGSDSPLHF